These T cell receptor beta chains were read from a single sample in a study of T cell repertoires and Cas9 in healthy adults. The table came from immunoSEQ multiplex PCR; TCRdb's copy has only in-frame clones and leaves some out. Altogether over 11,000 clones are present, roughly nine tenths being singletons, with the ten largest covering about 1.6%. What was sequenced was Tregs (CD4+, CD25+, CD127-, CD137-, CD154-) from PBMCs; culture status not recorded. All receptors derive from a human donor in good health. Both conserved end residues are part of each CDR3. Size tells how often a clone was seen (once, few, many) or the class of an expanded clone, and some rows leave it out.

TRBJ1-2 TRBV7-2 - CASSLVGAYGYTF
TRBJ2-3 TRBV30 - CAWSGGTRIWGDRGTDAQYF
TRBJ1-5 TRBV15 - CATSRRPGQGGPRPQHF
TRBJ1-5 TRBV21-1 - CASSFRRTDNLSNQPQHF
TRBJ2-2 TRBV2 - CASSRDRGVGELFF
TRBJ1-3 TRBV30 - CACGGRGNTIYF
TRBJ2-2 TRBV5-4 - CASRGQGRNTGELFF
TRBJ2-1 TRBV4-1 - CASSQEFPIAGGRSYNEQFF
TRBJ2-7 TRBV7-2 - CASSLGPGPYEQYF
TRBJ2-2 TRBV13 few CASSSTGGTGELFF
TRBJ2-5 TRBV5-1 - CASSPLAGVGETQYF
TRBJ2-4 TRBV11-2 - CASSSATVAKNIQYF
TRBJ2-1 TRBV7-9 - CASSLAGTARKHYNEQFF
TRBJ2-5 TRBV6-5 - CASRPYGGQETQYF
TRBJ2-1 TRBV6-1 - CASSEARRSRQGRNEQFF
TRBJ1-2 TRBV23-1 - CASSQTKNGCNYGYTF
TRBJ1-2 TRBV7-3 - CASSAVDRGEDGYTF
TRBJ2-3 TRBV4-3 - CASSQAQRGVGDTQYF
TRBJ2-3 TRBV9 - CASSVDPAGTDTQYF
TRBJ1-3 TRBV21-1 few CASSKALCTGEGNTIYF
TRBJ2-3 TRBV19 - CASSWRRNYFTDTQYF
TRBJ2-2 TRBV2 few CARGGATNTGELFF
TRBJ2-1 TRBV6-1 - CASSEPTIYTALGFF
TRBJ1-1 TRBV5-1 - CASSFGQGVTEAFF
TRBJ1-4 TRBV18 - CASSPPELRVGEKLFF
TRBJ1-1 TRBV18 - CASSLSVNTEAFF
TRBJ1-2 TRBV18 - CASSPNRGDVYGYTF
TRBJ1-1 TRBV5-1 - CASSLDVGRSGEAFF
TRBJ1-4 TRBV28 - CASSSREKLFF
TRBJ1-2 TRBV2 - CASIRAAYGYTF
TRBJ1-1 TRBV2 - CATFIRPDTEAFF
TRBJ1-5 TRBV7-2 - CASSLAMGGNQPQHF
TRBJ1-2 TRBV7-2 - CASSYMWWPSHYGYTF
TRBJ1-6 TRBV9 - CASSVGPGPRGYTNSPLHF
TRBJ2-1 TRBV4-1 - CASSQARPQQFF
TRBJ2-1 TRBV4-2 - CASSQSRVRNEQFF
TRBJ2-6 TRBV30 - CAWSIVTGGSGANVLTF
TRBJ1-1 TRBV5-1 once CASRRDYVDAEAFF
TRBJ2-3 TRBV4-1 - CASSQDMARFTDTQYF
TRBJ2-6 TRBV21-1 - CASSKEVRGGANVLTF
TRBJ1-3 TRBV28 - CASSLRRRDTIYF
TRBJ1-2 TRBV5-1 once CASSLGSTNYGYTF
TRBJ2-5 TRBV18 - CASSPTREGKGTQYF
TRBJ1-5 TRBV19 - CASSIGVGQYNQPQHF
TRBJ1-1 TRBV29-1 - CSVGGSFSLTTEAFF
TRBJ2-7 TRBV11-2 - CASSFGQVLYEQYF
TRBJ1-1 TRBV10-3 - CAISPGTQAFF
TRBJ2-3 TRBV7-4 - CASSPSKGRIADTQYF
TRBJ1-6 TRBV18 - CASSPQRDNSPLHF
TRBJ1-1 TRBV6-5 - CASRPGATWNTEAFF
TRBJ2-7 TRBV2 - CASSVSFDRALSYEQYF
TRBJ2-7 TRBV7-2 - CASRVSPYEQYF
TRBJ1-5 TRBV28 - CASSFRGGYSNQPQHF
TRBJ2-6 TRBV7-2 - CASSPQISSGANVLTF
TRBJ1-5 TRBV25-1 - CASQGAYSNQPQHF
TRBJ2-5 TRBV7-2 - CASSLVPQGGETQYF
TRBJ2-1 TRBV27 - CASKNRVPWGAHEQFF